A single sample gave rise to the 6 T cell receptor beta chains below, sequenced in a study of TET2 disruption in CD19-targeted CAR T cells. The sample's treatment: autologous CTL019 cells: CD19 CAR with 4-1BB and CD3 zeta domains. The antigens of these receptors remain unknown. Generated by immunoSEQ multiplex PCR, the TCRdb table keeps only in-frame clones and is missing some. The repertoire table contains 25,000 or so clones. Here the sequenced sample was CD8- CAR+ T cells sorted from cultured blood T cells, taken for CD19 CAR T cell therapy. Specified subset: CD8-negative CAR-positive T cells from the infusion product. The receptor set was obtained from a man between 70 and 80 years old with chronic lymphocytic leukemia.

About this clone itself: The read halts 3 residues ahead of the CDR3 end, with the missing end drawn from the germline J gene. The V and J genes are TRBV5-4 and TRBJ2-7, with 7 bases that match TRBD1. J lost 6 bases, V lost 4 bases, and 7 bases had no gene match. The germline gives CDR1 SGHNT, CDR2 YYREEE (reference sequence). This CDR3 contains 13 residues. The part of the CDR3 DNA that was read is TGTGCCAGCAGCACGGACAGGCTAGGCGAG. Protein sequence: CASSTDRLGE. The whole CDR3 sequence reads CASSTDRLGEQYF.

This clone shows up as medium-sized (0.01 to 0.1%) by frequency. The missing CDR3 end, 3 residues past where the read stops, is filled in from the germline J gene. The rearrangement links TRBV10-3 to TRBJ1-6; 9 bases map to TRBD1. CDR3 length: 13 amino acids. Germline V lookup: CDR1 ENHRY, CDR2 SYGVKD. V trimming: 11 bases; J trimming: 10 bases; junction bases outside the gene matches: 9. The sequenced CDR3 bases are TGTGCCGTCGCCGGGACAGGGACCTCACCC. It is translated as CAVAGTGTSP. The CDR3 reads in full as CAVAGTGTSPLHF.

To note about this clone: The read comes to an end 3 residues before the CDR3 does, leaving the germline J gene to fill in the end. This chain connects TRBV7-4 to TRBJ2-5; a weak D match, TRBD1 (5 bases). This CDR3 comprises 15 residues. Germline-derived CDR1 and CDR2 are SGHVT and SQSDAQ. V was pared by 7 bases and J by 1 base, with 16 bases between. CDR3 DNA (partial): TGTGCCAGCATCCAAGGGGCAGGGCCCCAAGAGACC. Translating it yields CASIQGAGPQET. The CDR3 in its entirety is CASIQGAGPQETQYF.

About this clone: The read finishes 3 residues shy of the CDR3 end, and the germline J gene is used to complete it. The chain links TRBV7-9 to TRBJ1-1, with 7 bases that match TRBD1. The CDR3 is 15 residues long. CDR1 is SEHNR, CDR2 FQNEAQ, per germline (reference sequence). The CDR3 sequence: CASRPGQLVQETAFF. The sequenced CDR3 bases are TGTGCCAGCAGACCGGGACAGTTGGTCCAAGAGACC.

The sequenced part of the CDR3 DNA is TGTGCCAGCAGGGAGACCGGGCCGCGGGGAAAA. This gives the protein CASRETGPRGK. From start to end, the CDR3 is CASRETGPRGKLFF. The chain couples TRBV28 to TRBJ1-4; no firm D call. The read ends 3 residues shy of where the CDR3 ends; the end is completed using the germline J gene. Germline CDR1 MDHEN, CDR2 SYDVKM. V was pared by 6 bases and J by 10 bases, with 18 bases between. The CDR3 sequence is 14 residues long.

Turning to this clone: Coverage ceases 3 residues before the CDR3 finishes, and the germline J gene fills in the end. The genes are TRBV7-7 and TRBJ2-4; 7 bases match TRBD1. This CDR3 spans 14 amino acids. Germline assignment: CDR1 SSHAT and CDR2 FNYEAQ (reference sequence). The CDR3 bases that were read are TGTGCCAGCAGCTCGACAGGGAAGGTCGAGACT. Its translation is CASSSTGKVET. The entire CDR3 protein is CASSSTGKVETQYF.